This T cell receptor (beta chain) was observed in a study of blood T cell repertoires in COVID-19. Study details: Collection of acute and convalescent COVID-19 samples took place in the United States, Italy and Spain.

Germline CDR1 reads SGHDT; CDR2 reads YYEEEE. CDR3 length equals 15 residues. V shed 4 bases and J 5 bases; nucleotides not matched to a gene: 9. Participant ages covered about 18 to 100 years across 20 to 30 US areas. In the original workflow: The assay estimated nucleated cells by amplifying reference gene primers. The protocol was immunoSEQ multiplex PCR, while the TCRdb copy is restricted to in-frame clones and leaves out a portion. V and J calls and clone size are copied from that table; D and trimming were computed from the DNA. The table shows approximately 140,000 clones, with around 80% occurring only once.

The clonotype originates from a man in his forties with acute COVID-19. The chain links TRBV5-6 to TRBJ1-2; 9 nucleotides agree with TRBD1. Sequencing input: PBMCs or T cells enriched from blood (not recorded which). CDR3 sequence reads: CASSPDRGGNYGYTF. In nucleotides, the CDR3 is TGTGCCAGCAGCCCCGACAGGGGGGGAAATTATGGCTACACCTTC. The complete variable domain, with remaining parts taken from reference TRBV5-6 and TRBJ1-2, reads DAGVTQSPTHLIKTRGQQVTLRCSPKSGHDTVSWYQQALGQGPQFIFQYYEEEERQRGNFPDRFSGHQFPNYSSELNVNALLLGDSALYLCASSPDRGGNYGYTFGSGTRLTVV.